The rows below give T cell receptor beta chains drawn from one sample of a study of T cell responses to AZD1222 COVID-19 vaccine. The repertoire was sequenced with immunoSEQ multiplex PCR; TCRdb's copy has only in-frame clones and lacks some. The sample records 91,000 or so clones, more than 85% being singletons. Sequences were derived from peripheral blood, sampled 28 days after the second AZD1222 dose. The receptors stem from an adult who received the AZD1222 COVID-19 vaccine. Each CDR3 is given without its conserved first and last residue. D genes are given only for firm matches.

v_gene	j_gene	d_gene	CDR3aa
TRBV18	TRBJ2-1	TRBD1	ASSPDRSYNEQF
TRBV3-1/TRBV3-2	TRBJ1-2	TRBD1	ASSRKGARSFGYT
TRBV30	TRBJ1-5	TRBD1	AWSVQWGQGDQPQH
TRBV19	TRBJ1-2	.	ASTTWSDGFYGYT
TRBV19	TRBJ1-5	.	ASSTYRVGNQPQH
TRBV11-2	TRBJ2-7	.	ASSSSTGAYEQY
TRBV18	TRBJ2-1	.	ASSQLLSSSYNEQF
TRBV4-1	TRBJ2-7	TRBD1	ASSQGDRPLEQY
TRBV29-1	TRBJ2-5	.	SVVAGARETQY
TRBV29-1	TRBJ2-3	TRBD1	SVELGTGAGDTQY
TRBV6-5	TRBJ1-5	.	ASSNTLNQPQH
TRBV4-1	TRBJ1-5	.	ASSQAASNQPQH
TRBV11-2	TRBJ1-4	TRBD1	ASSSESGQGSILF
TRBV5-5	TRBJ1-2	.	ASSLSSGARYYT
TRBV24-1	TRBJ2-2	TRBD2	ATSARGGNTGELF
TRBV2	TRBJ1-4	TRBD1	ASSGGQGREKLF
TRBV3-1/TRBV3-2	TRBJ2-5	TRBD2	ASSQERLAGGQGETQY
TRBV11-2	TRBJ1-6	TRBD1	ASSSGQGVRPLH
TRBV5-4	TRBJ1-3	.	ASSLRGSGNTIY
TRBV5-1	TRBJ1-3	.	ASSPTGSGNTIY
TRBV6-1	TRBJ2-3	.	ASSEPPTDTQY
TRBV4-1	TRBJ2-3	.	ASSQVKRGAGTDTQY
TRBV6-5	TRBJ1-2	TRBD1	ASSYSLAGGGYT
TRBV5-1	TRBJ2-7	.	ASSLAVAGEVGYEQY
TRBV9	TRBJ2-3	TRBD1	ASGQGAGDTQY
TRBV9	TRBJ1-4	.	ASSRAGTNEKLF
TRBV5-6	TRBJ1-1	TRBD1	ASRATTGGETEAF
TRBV13	TRBJ2-5	.	ASSKGVETQY
TRBV3-1/TRBV3-2	TRBJ2-1	TRBD2	ASSQGPGLYNEQF
TRBV5-6	TRBJ2-2	.	ASSLSQIYSRELF
TRBV28	TRBJ1-2	.	ASRLVGDWGYT
TRBV7-2	TRBJ2-7	.	ASSPWTAKNYEQY
TRBV7-2	TRBJ1-5	.	ASSLAAGINQPQH
TRBV12-3/TRBV12-4	TRBJ2-7	.	ASSLSGTEQY
TRBV3-1/TRBV3-2	TRBJ2-6	TRBD1	ASSDRAGANVLT
TRBV14	TRBJ2-5	.	ASSFYSQRETQY
TRBV28	TRBJ1-4	.	ASSLSGINEKLF
TRBV5-8	TRBJ1-2	.	ASIFLRPGGYT
TRBV4-3	TRBJ1-6	.	ASSPAGSNSPLH
TRBV28	TRBJ1-3	.	ASSFGDTRNTIY